The clone carrying this T cell receptor (beta chain) was detected many times. Investigators amplified TCR beta CDR3 regions from RNA transcripts. Amplification began with first-round RT-PCR using HTBI primers, then second-round multiplex PCR was performed. TCRdb re-analysed the multiplex PCR reads in MiXCR, keeping a single row per CDR3 protein. The sample has 200,000 to 250,000 distinct CDR3 sequences, about a fifth seen once; the top ten hold more than 35%. These data are taken from a study of Graves' ophthalmopathy and Graves' hyperthyroidism. Germline V gene lookup returns CDR1 MNHEY and CDR2 SMNVEV (reference sequence). The length of the CDR3 is 16 residues. After removal of 5 bases from V and 4 bases from J, the junction contained 6 bases not matched to a gene. None of the included patients had other autoimmune diseases, uncontrolled infections, pregnancy or lactation, as these led to exclusion. Patients were diagnosed from clinical symptoms, serum thyroxine, TRAb, thyroid ultrasound and orbital computed tomography.

Sequenced input: peripheral blood. The clonotype was recovered from a woman between 45 and 65 years old with Graves' ophthalmopathy. The chain combines TRBV27 with TRBJ2-5, with 14 bases aligning to TRBD2. CDR3 in DNA: TGTGCCAGCAGTGGGTCGGGACTAGCGGGAGCAGAGACCCAGTACTTC. Translating it yields CASSGSGLAGAETQYF.